The source of this T cell receptor beta chain is a study of cytomegalovirus exposure and HLA in healthy donors. This clone was detected only a few times. Germline assignment: CDR1 SGHKS and CDR2 YYEKEE (reference sequence). Trimming removed 4 bases from V and 0 bases from J, with 14 bases in between. The CDR3 length is 15 residues. Amplification used 60 Vbeta primers and 13 Jbeta primers. This table comes from immunoSEQ multiplex PCR, and its TCRdb copy is limited to in-frame clones, with some not included. The table includes 100,000 to 150,000 clones, around 74% detected once. This chain joins TRBV5-5 and TRBJ2-7; a possible D gene is TRBD1 (5 bases). The receptor's source is a man in his fifties or sixties in good health and CMV-seropositive. Sequencing was performed on PBMCs. The CDR3 coding sequence is TGTGCCAGCAGCCTCCAGGACAAGAGCTCCTACGAGCAGTACTTC. This translates into CASSLQDKSSYEQYF.